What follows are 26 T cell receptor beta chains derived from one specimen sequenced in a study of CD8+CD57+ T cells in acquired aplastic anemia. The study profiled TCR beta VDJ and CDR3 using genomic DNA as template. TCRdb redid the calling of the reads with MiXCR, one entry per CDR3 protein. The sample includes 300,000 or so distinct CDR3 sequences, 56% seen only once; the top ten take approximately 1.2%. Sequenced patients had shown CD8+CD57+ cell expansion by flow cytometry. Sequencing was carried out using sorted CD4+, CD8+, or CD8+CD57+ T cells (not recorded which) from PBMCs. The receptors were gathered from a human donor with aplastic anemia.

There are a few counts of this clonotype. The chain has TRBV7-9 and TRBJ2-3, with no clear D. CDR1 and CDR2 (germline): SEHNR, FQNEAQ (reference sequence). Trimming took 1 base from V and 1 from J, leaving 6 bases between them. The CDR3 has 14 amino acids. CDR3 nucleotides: TGTGCCAGCAGCTTAGACGCGGGCACAGATACGCAGTATTTT. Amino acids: CASSLDAGTDTQYF. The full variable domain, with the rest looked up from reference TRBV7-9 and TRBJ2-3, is DTGVSQNPRHKITKRGQNVTFRCDPISEHNRLYWYRQTLGQGPEFLTYFQNEAQLEKSRLLSDRFSAERPKGSFSTLEIQRTEQGDSAMYLCASSLDAGTDTQYFGPGTRLTVL.

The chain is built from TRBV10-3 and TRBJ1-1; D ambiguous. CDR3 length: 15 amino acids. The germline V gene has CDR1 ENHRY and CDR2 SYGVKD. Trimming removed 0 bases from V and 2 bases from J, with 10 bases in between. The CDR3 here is CAISESVLVNTEAFF. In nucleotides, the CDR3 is TGTGCCATCAGTGAGTCGGTGCTGGTAAACACTGAAGCTTTCTTT.

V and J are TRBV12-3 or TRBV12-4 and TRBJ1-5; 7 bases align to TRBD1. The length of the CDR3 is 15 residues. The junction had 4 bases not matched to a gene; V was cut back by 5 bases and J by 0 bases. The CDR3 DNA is TGTGCCAGCAGTAGAGGGACAGATAGCAATCAGCCCCAGCATTTT. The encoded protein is CASSRGTDSNQPQHF.

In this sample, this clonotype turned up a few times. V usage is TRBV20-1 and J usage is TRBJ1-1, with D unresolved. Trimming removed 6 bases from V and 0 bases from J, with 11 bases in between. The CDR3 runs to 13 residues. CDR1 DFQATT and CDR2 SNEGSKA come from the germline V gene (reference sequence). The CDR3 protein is CSAREQLNTEAFF. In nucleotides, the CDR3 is TGCAGTGCCCGAGAACAGTTGAACACTGAAGCTTTCTTT.

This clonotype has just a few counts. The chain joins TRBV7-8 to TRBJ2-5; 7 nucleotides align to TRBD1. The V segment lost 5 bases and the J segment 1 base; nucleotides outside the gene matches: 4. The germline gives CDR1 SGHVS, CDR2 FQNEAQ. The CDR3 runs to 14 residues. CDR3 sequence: CASSSGQVQETQYF. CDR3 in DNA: TGTGCCAGCAGCAGCGGACAGGTCCAAGAGACCCAGTACTTC.

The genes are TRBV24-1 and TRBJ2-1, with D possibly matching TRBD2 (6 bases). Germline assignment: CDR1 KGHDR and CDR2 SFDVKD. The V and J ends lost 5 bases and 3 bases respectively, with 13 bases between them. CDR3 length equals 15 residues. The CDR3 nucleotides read TGTGCCACCAGTGCCAGACTAGGTATCTACAATGAGCAGTTCTTC. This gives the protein CATSARLGIYNEQFF.

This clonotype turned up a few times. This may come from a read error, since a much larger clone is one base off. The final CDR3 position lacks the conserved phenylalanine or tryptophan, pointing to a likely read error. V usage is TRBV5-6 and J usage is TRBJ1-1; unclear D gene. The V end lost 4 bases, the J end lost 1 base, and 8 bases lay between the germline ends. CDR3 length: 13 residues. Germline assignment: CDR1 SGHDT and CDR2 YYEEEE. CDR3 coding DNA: TGTGCCAGCAGCCTGCGACCGAACACTGAAGCTTTCCTT. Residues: CASSLRPNTEAFL.

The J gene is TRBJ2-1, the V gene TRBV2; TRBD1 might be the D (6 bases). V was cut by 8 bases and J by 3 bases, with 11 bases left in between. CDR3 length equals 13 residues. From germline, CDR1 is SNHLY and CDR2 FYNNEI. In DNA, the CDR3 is TGTGCCAGCGGGGGCGGGTACTACAATGAGCAGTTCTTC. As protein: CASGGGYYNEQFF.

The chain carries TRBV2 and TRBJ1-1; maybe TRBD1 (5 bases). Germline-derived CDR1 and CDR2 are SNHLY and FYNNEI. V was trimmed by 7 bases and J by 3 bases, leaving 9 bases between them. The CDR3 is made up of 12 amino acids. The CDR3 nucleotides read TGTGCCAGCACGGGACCGCACACTGAAGCTTTCTTT. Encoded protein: CASTGPHTEAFF.

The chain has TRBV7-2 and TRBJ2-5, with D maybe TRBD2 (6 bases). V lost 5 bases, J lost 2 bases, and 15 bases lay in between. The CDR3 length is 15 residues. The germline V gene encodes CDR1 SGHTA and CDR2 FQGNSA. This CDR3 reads CASSPMGAGQETQYF. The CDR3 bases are TGTGCCAGCAGCCCGATGGGCGCGGGACAAGAGACCCAGTACTTC.

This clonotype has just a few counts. CDR3 loop: CASSLVGQGDGYTF. CDR3 bases: TGTGCCAGCAGCTTAGTCGGACAGGGAGATGGCTACACCTTC. The chain employs TRBV7-9 and TRBJ1-2; 8 bases are shared with TRBD1. Germline trimming cut 1 base from V and 6 bases from J; bases unmatched to any gene: 4. The germline V gene encodes CDR1 SEHNR and CDR2 FQNEAQ (reference sequence). The CDR3 sequence is 14 residues long.

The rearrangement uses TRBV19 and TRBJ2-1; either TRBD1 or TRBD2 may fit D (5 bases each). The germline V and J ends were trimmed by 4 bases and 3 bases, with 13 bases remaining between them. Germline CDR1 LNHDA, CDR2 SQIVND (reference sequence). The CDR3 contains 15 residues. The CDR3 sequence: CASSRGRRDYNEQFF. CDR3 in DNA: TGTGCCAGTAGTAGGGGACGCCGAGACTACAATGAGCAGTTCTTC.

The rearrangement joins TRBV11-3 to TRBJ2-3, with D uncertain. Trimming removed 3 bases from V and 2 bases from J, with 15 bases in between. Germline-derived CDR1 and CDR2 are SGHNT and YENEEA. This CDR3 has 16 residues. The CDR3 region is CASSFSFGQDTDTQYF. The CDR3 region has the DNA TGTGCCAGCAGCTTTTCTTTCGGTCAGGACACAGATACGCAGTATTTT.

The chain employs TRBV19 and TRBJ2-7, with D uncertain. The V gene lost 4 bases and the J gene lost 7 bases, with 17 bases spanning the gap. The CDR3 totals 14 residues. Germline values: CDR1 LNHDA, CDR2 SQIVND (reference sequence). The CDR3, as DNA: TGTGCCAGTAGTAAGGGATTTACTATGGGTGAGCAGTACTTC. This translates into CASSKGFTMGEQYF.

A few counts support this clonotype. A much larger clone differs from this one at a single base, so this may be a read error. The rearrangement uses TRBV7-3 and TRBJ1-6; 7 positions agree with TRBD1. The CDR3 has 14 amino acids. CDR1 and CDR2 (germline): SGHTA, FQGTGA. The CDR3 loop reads CASSPGTENSPPHF. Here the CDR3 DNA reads TGTGCCAGCAGCCCCGGGACAGAGAATTCACCCCCCCACTTT.

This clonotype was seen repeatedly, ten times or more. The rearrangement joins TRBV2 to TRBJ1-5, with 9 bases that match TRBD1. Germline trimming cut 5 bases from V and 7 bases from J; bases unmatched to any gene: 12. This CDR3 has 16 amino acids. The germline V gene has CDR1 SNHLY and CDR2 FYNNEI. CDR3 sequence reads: CASSPIQGAGEQPQHF. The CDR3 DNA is TGTGCCAGCAGTCCAATACAGGGGGCCGGCGAGCAGCCCCAGCATTTT.

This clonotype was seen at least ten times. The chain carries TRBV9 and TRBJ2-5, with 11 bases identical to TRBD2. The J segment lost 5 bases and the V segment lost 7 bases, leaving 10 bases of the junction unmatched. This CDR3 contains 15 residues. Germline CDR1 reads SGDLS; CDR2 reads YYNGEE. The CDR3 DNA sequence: TGTGCCAGCGGCTCCATAGCGGGGGGGCTGGAGACCCAGTACTTC. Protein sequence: CASGSIAGGLETQYF.

The CDR3 sequence is CASSPDGQSGELFF. The CDR3 coding sequence is TGCGCCAGCAGCCCGGATGGACAGTCCGGGGAGCTGTTTTTT. The rearrangement links TRBV5-1 to TRBJ2-2; possible D gene TRBD1, 6 bases. CDR3 length equals 14 residues. The V end was cut by 4 bases, the J end by 6 bases, with 13 bases between. Per germline, CDR1 SGHRS and CDR2 YFSETQ.

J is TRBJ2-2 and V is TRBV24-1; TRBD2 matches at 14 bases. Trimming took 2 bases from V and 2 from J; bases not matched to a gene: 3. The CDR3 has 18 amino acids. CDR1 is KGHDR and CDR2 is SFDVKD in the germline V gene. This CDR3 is CATSDWGLAGENTGELFF. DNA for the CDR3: TGTGCCACCAGTGATTGGGGACTAGCGGGGGAAAACACCGGGGAGCTGTTTTTT.

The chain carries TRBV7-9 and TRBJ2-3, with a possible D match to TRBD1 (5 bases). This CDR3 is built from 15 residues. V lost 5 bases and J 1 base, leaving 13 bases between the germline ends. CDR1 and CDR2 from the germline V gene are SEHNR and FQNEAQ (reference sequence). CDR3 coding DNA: TGTGCCAGCAGCCTGGAGACAGTACGCACAGATACGCAGTATTTT. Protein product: CASSLETVRTDTQYF.

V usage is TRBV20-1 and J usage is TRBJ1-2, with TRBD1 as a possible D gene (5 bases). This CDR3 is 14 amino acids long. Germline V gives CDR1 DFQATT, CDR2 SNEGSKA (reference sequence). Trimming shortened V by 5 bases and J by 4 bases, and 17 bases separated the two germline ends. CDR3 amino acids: CSAQPQGGSYGYTF. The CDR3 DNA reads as TGCAGTGCTCAACCTCAGGGTGGATCCTATGGCTACACCTTC.

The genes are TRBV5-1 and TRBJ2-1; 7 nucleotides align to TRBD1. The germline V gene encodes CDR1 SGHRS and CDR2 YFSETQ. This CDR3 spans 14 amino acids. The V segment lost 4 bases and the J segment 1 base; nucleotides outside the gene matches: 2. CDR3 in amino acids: CASSPQGSYNEQFF. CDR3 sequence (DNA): TGCGCCAGCAGCCCACAGGGGTCCTACAATGAGCAGTTCTTC.

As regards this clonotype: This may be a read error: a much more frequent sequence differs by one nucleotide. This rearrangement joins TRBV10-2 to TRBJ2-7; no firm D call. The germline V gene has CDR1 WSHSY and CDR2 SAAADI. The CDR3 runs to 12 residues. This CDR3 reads CASRQQIYGQYF. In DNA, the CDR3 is TGCGCCAGCAGGCAACAGATTTACGGGCAGTACTTC.

In DNA, the CDR3 is TGTGCCAGCACCTCCTTAGGGGGCATTTACGAGCAGTACTTC. It translates to CASTSLGGIYEQYF. The chain has TRBV11-2 and TRBJ2-7; the match to TRBD1 covers 7 bases. This CDR3 has 14 residues. Looked up from germline, CDR1 is SGHAT and CDR2 is FQNNGV. Trimming at V came to 7 bases and at J to 4 bases, leaving 10 bases not matched to a gene.

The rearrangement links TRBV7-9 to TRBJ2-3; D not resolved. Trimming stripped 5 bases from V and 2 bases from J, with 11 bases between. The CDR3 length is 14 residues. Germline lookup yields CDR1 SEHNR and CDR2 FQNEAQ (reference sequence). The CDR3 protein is CASSQVLPTDTQYF. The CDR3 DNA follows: TGTGCCAGCAGCCAGGTACTACCCACAGATACGCAGTATTTT.

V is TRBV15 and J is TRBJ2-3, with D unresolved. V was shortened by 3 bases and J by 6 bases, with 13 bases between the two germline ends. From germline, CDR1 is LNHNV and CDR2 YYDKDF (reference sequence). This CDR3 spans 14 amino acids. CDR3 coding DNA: TGTGCCACCAGCAGTGACCACGTCGGGGATACGCAGTATTTT. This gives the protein CATSSDHVGDTQYF.